This T cell receptor beta chain appears in the sequencing data of a study of blood T cell repertoires in COVID-19. Overall study context: COVID-19 samples, acute and convalescent, were from the United States, Italy and Spain.

A few counts support this clone. One end of the junction fails to match germline, which may point to a read error. Germline values: CDR1 SNHLY, CDR2 FYNNEI. CDR3 length: 13 amino acids. TCRdb's table, derived via immunoSEQ multiplex PCR, lists solely in-frame clones and lacks some. The data show about 210,000 clones, around 80% seen once. This TCR was sampled from a woman between 70 and 85 years old with acute or convalescent COVID-19. What was sequenced was peripheral blood. V is TRBV2 and J is TRBJ1-4; D call uncertain. Here the CDR3 DNA reads TGTGCCAGCAGTGAAGACTTGAACGGCTACAGAGTTTTT. Protein sequence: CASSEDLNGYRVF.